These 8 T cell receptor beta chains were all obtained from the same sample, sequenced in a study of blood T cell repertoires in COVID-19. Clones were sequenced by immunoSEQ multiplex PCR, and TCRdb holds only the in-frame ones, with some missing. The data show around 190,000 clones, with approximately 91% seen just once and 18% held by the top ten. The sequenced sample was peripheral blood. These receptors were obtained from a man between 45 and 60 years old with COVID-19, enrolled during active disease.

This chain connects TRBV29-1 to TRBJ1-1; tentative D call: TRBD1 (6 bases). CDR3 length: 14 residues. Deletions cut 0 bases from V and 3 bases from J, with 11 bases between. Germline CDR1 and CDR2: SQVTM and ANQGSEA. This CDR3 reads CSVEDLQGHTEAFF. CDR3 in DNA: TGCAGCGTTGAAGATCTACAGGGCCACACTGAAGCTTTCTTT.

The chain carries TRBV30 and TRBJ1-3; unclear D gene. Germline CDR1 and CDR2: GTSNPN and SVGIG (reference sequence). The CDR3 spans 14 residues. Trimming stripped 6 bases from V and 7 bases from J, with 19 bases between. Here the CDR3 reads CACPGLSRRNTIYF. The CDR3 region has the DNA TGTGCCTGCCCGGGATTGAGCCGTCGGAACACCATATATTTT.

The rearrangement uses TRBV2 and TRBJ2-3; possible D gene TRBD1, 6 bases. Trimming removed 2 bases from V and 2 bases from J, with 8 bases in between. This CDR3 is 14 amino acids long. Per the germline V gene, CDR1 is SNHLY and CDR2 is FYNNEI. This CDR3 reads CASSERQATDTQYF. In nucleotides, the CDR3 is TGTGCCAGCAGTGAAAGACAGGCCACAGATACGCAGTATTTT.

The chain joins TRBV6-2 or TRBV6-3 to TRBJ2-5; the match to TRBD2 covers 7 bases. The germline CDR1 and CDR2 sequences are MNHEY and SVGEGT. V lost 1 base to trimming and J lost 2 bases; unmatched junction nucleotides: 4. This CDR3 comprises 15 residues. The CDR3 nucleotides are TGTGCCAGCAGTTACTGGGCAGCGGGGCAAGAGACCCAGTACTTC. Protein product: CASSYWAAGQETQYF.

The chain couples TRBV6-2 or TRBV6-3 to TRBJ2-3, with 9 bases aligning to TRBD2. The V and J ends lost 0 bases and 5 bases, in that order; junction bases with no gene match: 3. Germline loops: CDR1 MNHEY, CDR2 SVGEGT. The CDR3 is made up of 15 amino acids. For the CDR3, the DNA is TGTGCCAGCAGTTACTCTGGACTAGCGATAGATACGCAGTATTTT. Its translation: CASSYSGLAIDTQYF.

The chain has TRBV9 and TRBJ2-1; tentative D call: TRBD1 (6 bases). V lost 0 bases and J 2 bases, leaving 9 bases between the germline ends. The CDR3 sequence is 15 residues long. Germline-derived CDR1 and CDR2 are SGDLS and YYNGEE. This chain's CDR3 is CASSVAGQTYNEQFF. CDR3 bases: TGTGCCAGCAGCGTAGCCGGACAGACCTACAATGAGCAGTTCTTC. Using reference TRBV9 and TRBJ2-1 for the parts outside the CDR3, the full variable domain is DSGVTQTPKHLITATGQRVTLRCSPRSGDLSVYWYQQSLDQGLQFLIQYYNGEERAKGNILERFSAQQFPDLHSELNLSSLELGDSALYFCASSVAGQTYNEQFFGPGTRLTVL.

The rearrangement uses TRBV19 and TRBJ2-5, with 8 positions matching TRBD1. The CDR3 runs 15 residues. Germline trimming cut 6 bases from V and 1 base from J; bases unmatched to any gene: 7. CDR1 and CDR2 from the germline V gene are LNHDA and SQIVND (reference sequence). In DNA, the CDR3 is TGTGCCAGTAGCCCCTCTCAGGGGGCCCAAGAGACCCAGTACTTC. Protein sequence: CASSPSQGAQETQYF.

For the CDR3, the DNA is TGTGCCAGTAGTATGAGGACTAAAGAGACCCAGTACTTC. Translation: CASSMRTKETQYF. This chain connects TRBV19 to TRBJ2-5; D may be TRBD2 (6 bases). Trimming took 3 bases from V and 3 from J, leaving 8 bases between them. The CDR3 has 13 residues. Per germline, CDR1 LNHDA and CDR2 SQIVND (reference sequence).